The sequence of this TCR beta chain was determined in a study of blood T cell repertoires in COVID-19 (dated by TCRdb to the early 2020s). A note on the overall study: Samples from collaborators originated in the United States, Italy and Spain and spanned both the acute and convalescent phases of COVID-19. The material from the prospective study consisted of cDNA or gDNA derived from T cells, B-cell-depleted T cells, or PBMCs. The sample metadata nearly always contained a de-identified subject ID, COVID-19 status, age in years and sex. Samples came from the ongoing ImmuneRACE study (first 160 participants) plus 1,254 subjects from 6 global collaborators. Where available, HLA class I and class II types were taken from metadata supplied by the sample provider and were not determined by assay-based typing. The repertoires were made available in a free public database intended to serve as a resource for research on the immune response to SARS-CoV-2. The dataset comprised deeply sampled blood TCRbeta repertoires from subjects exposed to, actively infected with, or recovered from COVID-19.

What the research found in general, with its limitations: Clinical and demographic metadata were provided uncurated, with the amount varying by source and participant.

Enrolling through a virtual design, the prospective study's participants ranged in age from roughly 18 to 90 years and lived across 20 to 30 United States geographic areas. In the prospective study, cohorts were assigned on the basis of participant-reported clinical history obtained from a screening survey and a study questionnaire. A participant counted as exposed if, within 2 weeks of entering the study, that participant had been in contact with someone who had a PCR-confirmed or clinician-diagnosed COVID-19 case. In the prospective study, whole blood, serum and a nasopharyngeal or oropharyngeal swab were collected from each participant by mobile phlebotomists. Prospective study participants could optionally give additional blood draws and questionnaires over an approximately two-month period. Prospective study blood samples were shipped either frozen or at room temperature before DNA extraction.

TCRbeta CDR3 regions were amplified from genomic DNA by means of the immunoSEQ Assay, a bias-controlled multiplex PCR. Regarding the original processing steps: The number of nucleated cells in each sample was estimated by amplification of reference gene primers within the assay. To quantify the absolute abundance of each unique TCRbeta CDR3 rearrangement, sequence reads were collapsed and filtered. For each sample, productive Simpson clonality was calculated as the square root of Simpson's diversity index over productive rearrangements. TCRdb retrieved this table from immuneACCESS and kept in-frame rearrangements only. Not all clones are present; in checked studies, unresolved V genes account for under half, and no reason is known for the remainder. V and J calls and clone size come straight from that table; D and trimming were deduced from the DNA. Recorded for this sample are 350,000 to 450,000 clones; roughly 92% of them occurred a single time. The biggest ten clones account for just over 0.85% of the sample.

This clone was seen once. Its binding antigen is unknown. Base qualities are not at hand, and no much larger clone is one base apart. This clonotype was sampled from a woman aged 40 to 50 who had been exposed to COVID-19. Sequencing was performed on PBMCs or T cells enriched from blood (not recorded which).

In nucleotide form, the sequence is TGTGCCAGCAGCTTGGACACAGGGGGCCCTTACAATGAGCAGTTCTTC. This is translated as CASSLDTGGPYNEQFF. The V and J genes are TRBV7-3 and TRBJ2-1; 9 nucleotides in the junction match TRBD1. Trimming removed 3 bases from V and 4 bases from J; the gene matches leave 7 bases unexplained. The CDR3 runs 16 amino acids, cysteine and phenylalanine included. CDR3 DNA only is kept here, 48 bases in frame from base 1. CDR1 and CDR2, per the germline V gene, are SGHTA and FQGTGA.